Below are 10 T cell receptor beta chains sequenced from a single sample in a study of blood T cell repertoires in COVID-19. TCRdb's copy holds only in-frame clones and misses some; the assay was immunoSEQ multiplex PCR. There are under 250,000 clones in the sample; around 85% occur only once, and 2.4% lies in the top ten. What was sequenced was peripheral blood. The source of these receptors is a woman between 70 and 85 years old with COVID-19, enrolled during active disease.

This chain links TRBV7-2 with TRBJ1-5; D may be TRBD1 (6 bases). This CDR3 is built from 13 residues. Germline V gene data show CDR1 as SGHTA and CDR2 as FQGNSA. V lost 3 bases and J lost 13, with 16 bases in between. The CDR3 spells CASSFDSMDSQHF. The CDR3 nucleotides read TGTGCCAGCAGCTTCGACTCTATGGACAGTCAGCATTTT.

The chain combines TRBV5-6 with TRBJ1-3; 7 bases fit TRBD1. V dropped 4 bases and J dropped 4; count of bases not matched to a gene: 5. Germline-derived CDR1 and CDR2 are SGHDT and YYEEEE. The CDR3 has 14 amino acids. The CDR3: CASSLGGSGNTIYF. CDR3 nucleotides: TGTGCCAGCAGCCTAGGGGGCTCCGGAAACACCATATATTTT.

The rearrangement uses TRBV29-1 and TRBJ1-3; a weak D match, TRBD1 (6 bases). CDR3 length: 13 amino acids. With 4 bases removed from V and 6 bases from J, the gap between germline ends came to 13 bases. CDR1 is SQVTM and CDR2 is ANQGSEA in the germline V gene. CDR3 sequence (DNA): TGCAGCGTTGGGGACACCGGTGAAAACACCATATATTTT. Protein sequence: CSVGDTGENTIYF.

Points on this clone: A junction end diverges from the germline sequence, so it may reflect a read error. CDR3 DNA sequence: TGTGCCAGCAGTTACCAGGGGGTGAAAACTGAAGCTTTCTTT. It translates to CASSYQGVKTEAFF. The chain combines TRBV6-5 with TRBJ1-1; the match to TRBD1 covers 7 bases. The CDR3 loop spans 14 amino acids. From germline, CDR1 is MNHEY and CDR2 SVGAGI.

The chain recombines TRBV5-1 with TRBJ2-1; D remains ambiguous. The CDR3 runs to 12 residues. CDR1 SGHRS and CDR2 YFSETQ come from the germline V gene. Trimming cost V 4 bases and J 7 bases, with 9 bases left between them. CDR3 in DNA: TGCGCCAGCAGCCTCGACTTAAATGAGCAGTTCTTC. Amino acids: CASSLDLNEQFF.

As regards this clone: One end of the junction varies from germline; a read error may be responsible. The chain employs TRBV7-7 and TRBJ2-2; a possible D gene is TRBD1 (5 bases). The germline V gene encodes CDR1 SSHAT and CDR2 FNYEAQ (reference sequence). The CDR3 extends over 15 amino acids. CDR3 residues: CASSADGKGAGELFF. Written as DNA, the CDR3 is TGTGCTAGCAGCGCCGACGGAAAAGGGGCCGGGGAGCTGTTTTTT.

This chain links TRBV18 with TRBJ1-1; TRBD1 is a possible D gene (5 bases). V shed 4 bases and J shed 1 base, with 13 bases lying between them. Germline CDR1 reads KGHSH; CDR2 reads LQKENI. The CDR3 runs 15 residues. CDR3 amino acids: CASSLSKGSNTEAFF. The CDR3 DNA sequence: TGTGCCAGCTCACTCAGCAAGGGGTCGAACACTGAAGCTTTCTTT. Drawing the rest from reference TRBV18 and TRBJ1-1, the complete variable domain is NAGVMQNPRHLVRRRGQEARLRCSPMKGHSHVYWYRQLPEEGLKFMVYLQKENIIDESGMPKERFSAEFPKEGPSILRIQQVVRGDSAAYFCASSLSKGSNTEAFFGQGTRLTVV.

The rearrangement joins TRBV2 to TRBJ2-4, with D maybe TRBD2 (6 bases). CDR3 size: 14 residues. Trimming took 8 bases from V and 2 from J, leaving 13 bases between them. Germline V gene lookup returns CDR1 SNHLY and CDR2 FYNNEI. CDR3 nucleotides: TGTGCCAGCTGGGGAGGAACCTCCAAAAACATTCAGTACTTC. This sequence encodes CASWGGTSKNIQYF.

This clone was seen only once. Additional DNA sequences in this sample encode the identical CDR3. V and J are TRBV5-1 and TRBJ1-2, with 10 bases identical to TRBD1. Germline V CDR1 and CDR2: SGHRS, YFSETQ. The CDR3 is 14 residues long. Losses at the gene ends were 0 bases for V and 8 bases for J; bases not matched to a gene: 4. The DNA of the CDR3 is TGCGCCAGCAGCTTGGGTGACAGGGGGCACGGCTACACCTTC. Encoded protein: CASSLGDRGHGYTF.

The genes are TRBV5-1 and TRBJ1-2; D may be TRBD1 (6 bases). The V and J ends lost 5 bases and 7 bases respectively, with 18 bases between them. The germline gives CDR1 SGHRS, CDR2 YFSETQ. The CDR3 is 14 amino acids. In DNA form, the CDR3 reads TGCGCCAGCAGGTCGGAACAGGGTCGGCCTGGCTACACCTTC. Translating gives CASRSEQGRPGYTF.